What follows describes a single T cell receptor (beta chain). The donor cohort consisted entirely of Caucasian adults residing in Nashville, Tennessee. This record comes from a study of shared clonotypes between healthy human individuals. Assay: immunoSEQ multiplex PCR; the TCRdb copy retains only in-frame clones and omits some. The table has roughly 500,000 clones, roughly 95% seen once. The CDR3 consists of 14 residues. V lost 1 base and J lost 2, with 6 bases in between. The germline gives CDR1 SGHRS, CDR2 YFSETQ. Sequencing was carried out using naive CD4+ T cells sorted from blood. The subset: CD45RA+ positively selected. The receptor's source is a woman aged 25 to 45 in good health. The chain couples TRBV5-1 to TRBJ2-2; D uncertain. As DNA, the CDR3 is TGCGCCAGCAGCTTGTGGGAAAACACCGGGGAGCTGTTTTTT. It is translated as CASSLWENTGELFF.